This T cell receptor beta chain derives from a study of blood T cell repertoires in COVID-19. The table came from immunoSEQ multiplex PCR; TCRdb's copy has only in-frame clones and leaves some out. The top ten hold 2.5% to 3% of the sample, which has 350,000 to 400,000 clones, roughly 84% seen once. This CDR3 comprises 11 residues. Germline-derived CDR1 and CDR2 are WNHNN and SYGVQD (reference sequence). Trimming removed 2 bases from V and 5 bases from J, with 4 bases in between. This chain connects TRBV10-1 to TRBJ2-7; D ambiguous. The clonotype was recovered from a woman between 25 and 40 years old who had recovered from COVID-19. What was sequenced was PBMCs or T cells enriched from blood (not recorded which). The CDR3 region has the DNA TGCGCCAGCAGTGAGGGCCACGAGCAGTACTTC. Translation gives CASSEGHEQYF.